One and the same sample provided the 32 T cell receptor beta chains below, sequenced in a study of control samples from healthy donors and cancer patients. Sequencing was performed with immunoSEQ multiplex PCR; in TCRdb, only in-frame clones are kept and a portion is missing. The data contain roughly 150,000 clones, about 90% of them singletons. The sequencing sample was made of blood. Receptors originate from a man aged 18 to 35 in good health.

This sequence joins TRBV3-1 (or the pseudogene TRBV3-2) and TRBJ1-6; no clear D gene. The CDR3 consists of 15 residues. Trimming shortened V by 2 bases and J by 1 base, and 6 bases separated the two germline ends. Germline V gives CDR1 LGHDT, CDR2 YNNKEL (reference sequence). In DNA, the CDR3 is TGTGCCAGCAGCCAATTGGGTTCCTATAATTCACCCCTCCACTTT. As protein: CASSQLGSYNSPLHF.

This chain joins TRBV4-2 and TRBJ2-5; 9 nucleotides line up with TRBD2. J lost 2 bases, V lost 0 bases, and 7 bases had no gene match. CDR3 size: 17 residues. Germline V gene data show CDR1 as LGHNA and CDR2 as YNFKEQ. CDR3: CASSQDGISGGQETQYF. CDR3 coding DNA: TGTGCCAGCAGCCAAGACGGTATAAGCGGGGGGCAAGAGACCCAGTACTTC.

V is TRBV11-2 and J is TRBJ2-7, with D perhaps given as TRBD1 or TRBD2 (5 bases each). This CDR3 comprises 13 residues. V was pared by 5 bases and J by 3 bases, with 11 bases between. From germline, CDR1 is SGHAT and CDR2 FQNNGV. For the CDR3, the DNA is TGTGCCAGCAGCCCCGGGACGGACTACGAGCAGTACTTC. Its protein is CASSPGTDYEQYF.

The J gene is TRBJ2-5, the V gene TRBV6-6; 8 nucleotides line up with TRBD2. After removal of 5 bases from V and 4 bases from J, the junction contained 15 bases not matched to a gene. Looked up from germline, CDR1 is MNHNY and CDR2 is SVGAGI (reference sequence). The CDR3 is 17 residues long. The CDR3 reads CASSPTPGGALGETQYF. DNA of the CDR3: TGTGCCAGCAGTCCCACCCCGGGGGGGGCGCTTGGAGAGACCCAGTACTTC.

V is TRBV24-1 and J is TRBJ2-1; 9 bases map to TRBD2. Germline CDR1 and CDR2: KGHDR and SFDVKD. This CDR3 is built from 15 residues. V shed 9 bases and J 6 bases; nucleotides not matched to a gene: 11. The CDR3 is CATGARGGGRNEQFF. CDR3 coding DNA: TGTGCCACCGGGGCGCGCGGGGGGGGCCGCAATGAGCAGTTCTTC.

This clone has only one observation. The J gene is TRBJ2-3, the V gene TRBV21-1; the table calls TRBD1, which could not be checked here. TRBV21-1 has pseudogene status. The CDR3 spans 14 residues. The CDR3 nucleotides read TGTGCCAACCCCGGGACAGGGTTAATTGATACGCAGTATTTT. Its translation: CANPGTGLIDTQYF.

This chain connects TRBV6-6 to TRBJ1-1; D is uncertain. The V and J ends lost 5 bases and 6 bases respectively, with 13 bases between them. Germline-derived CDR1 and CDR2 are MNHNY and SVGAGI (reference sequence). The CDR3 runs to 13 residues. The CDR3 bases are TGTGCCAGCAGTGCGACCCGTCGGCCTGAAGCTTTCTTT. Translating gives CASSATRRPEAFF.

The chain uses TRBV30 and TRBJ1-1, with no clear D. There are 12 residues in the CDR3. Germline values: CDR1 GTSNPN, CDR2 SVGIG (reference sequence). For the CDR3, the DNA is TGTGCTTGCGGACTCAGAAACACTGAAGCTTTCTTT. Amino acids: CACGLRNTEAFF.

The genes are TRBV7-6 and TRBJ2-2, with 7 bases matching TRBD2. Germline values: CDR1 SGHVS, CDR2 FNYEAQ. V was pared by 1 base and J by 7 bases, with 15 bases of the junction left unmatched. This CDR3 is built from 18 residues. CDR3 residues: CASSLGVSARTSDGELFF. Here the CDR3 DNA reads TGTGCCAGCAGCTTAGGGGTTTCTGCGAGGACTAGTGACGGGGAGCTGTTTTTT.

The chain recombines TRBV9 with TRBJ2-7; 7 positions match TRBD2. Germline loops: CDR1 SGDLS, CDR2 YYNGEE. CDR3 length equals 12 residues. Trimming at V came to 4 bases and at J to 5 bases, leaving 3 bases not matched to a gene. CDR3 nucleotides: TGTGCCAGCAGCTACCGGGGGGACGAGCAGTACTTC. Translating it yields CASSYRGDEQYF.

As DNA, the CDR3 is TGCAGCGTCGGACCCACAGATACGCAGTATTTT. It yields the protein CSVGPTDTQYF. V is TRBV29-1 and J is TRBJ2-3; no firm D call. The CDR3 is 11 residues long. Trimming left V 6 bases short and J 2 bases short, with 6 bases between. Germline-derived CDR1 and CDR2 are SQVTM and ANQGSEA.

The CDR3 nucleotides read TGTGCCAGCAGCCCTGGACCAGGGACGTATAATGAAAAACTGTTTTTT. This sequence encodes CASSPGPGTYNEKLFF. The chain joins TRBV9 to TRBJ1-4, with D maybe TRBD1 (5 bases). Germline values: CDR1 SGDLS, CDR2 YYNGEE. CDR3 length equals 16 residues. The V gene lost 4 bases and the J gene lost 4 bases, with 17 bases spanning the gap. Full variable domain (remainder filled in from reference TRBV9 and TRBJ1-4): DSGVTQTPKHLITATGQRVTLRCSPRSGDLSVYWYQQSLDQGLQFLIQYYNGEERAKGNILERFSAQQFPDLHSELNLSSLELGDSALYFCASSPGPGTYNEKLFFGSGTQLSVL.

The chain couples TRBV13 to TRBJ2-7; D perhaps matches TRBD2 (6 bases). Germline V CDR1 and CDR2: PRHDT, FYEKMQ (reference sequence). Trimming stripped 3 bases from V and 1 base from J, with 10 bases between. This CDR3 region has 14 residues. Here the CDR3 DNA reads TGTGCCAGCAGCTTTCGAGGGAGGTCCTACGAGCAGTACTTC. It codes for CASSFRGRSYEQYF. Full variable domain (rest looked up from reference TRBV13 and TRBJ2-7): AAGVIQSPRHLIKEKRETATLKCYPIPRHDTVYWYQQGPGQDPQFLISFYEKMQSDKGSIPDRFSAQQFSDYHSELNMSSLELGDSALYFCASSFRGRSYEQYFGPGTRLTVT.

The gene calls are TRBV28 and TRBJ2-5; 11 bases align to TRBD1. Germline CDR1 is MDHEN and CDR2 is SYDVKM. Trimming at V came to 4 bases and at J to 5 bases, leaving 6 bases not matched to a gene. This CDR3 comprises 15 residues. CDR3 in DNA: TGTGCCAGCAGTTCCGGACAGGGGGCTTGGGAGACCCAGTACTTC. Protein: CASSSGQGAWETQYF.

The chain is built from TRBV5-6 and TRBJ2-3; D might be TRBD2 (7 bases). V gave up 4 bases and J gave up 5 bases, with 17 bases separating them. This CDR3 spans 15 amino acids. Germline V CDR1 and CDR2: SGHDT, YYEEEE. The CDR3 reads CASSPRGPLEDTQYF. The CDR3 DNA reads as TGTGCCAGCAGCCCGCGGGGGCCGCTAGAAGATACGCAGTATTTT. The variable domain in full, with the rest retrieved from reference TRBV5-6 and TRBJ2-3, is DAGVTQSPTHLIKTRGQQVTLRCSPKSGHDTVSWYQQALGQGPQFIFQYYEEEERQRGNFPDRFSGHQFPNYSSELNVNALLLGDSALYLCASSPRGPLEDTQYFGPGTRLTVL.

The rearrangement joins TRBV27 to TRBJ2-5, with D possibly TRBD2 on 7 matching bases. The CDR3 has 16 residues. CDR1 and CDR2 (germline): MNHEY, SMNVEV (reference sequence). V was shortened by 2 bases and J by 2 bases, with 15 bases between the two germline ends. The chain's CDR3 is CASSLIRGGHQETQYF. DNA of the CDR3: TGTGCCAGCAGTTTAATTAGGGGGGGACATCAAGAGACCCAGTACTTC.

The rearrangement joins TRBV6-5 to TRBJ2-7, with D uncertain. This CDR3 spans 16 amino acids. Germline V gene data show CDR1 as MNHEY and CDR2 as SVGAGI. V was cut by 3 bases and J by 0 bases, with 15 bases left in between. The CDR3 sequence is CASSYGSITPSYEQYF. CDR3 DNA sequence: TGTGCCAGCAGTTATGGGTCTATTACCCCCTCCTACGAGCAGTACTTC.

V gene TRBV6-1 combines with J gene TRBJ1-2, with 7 nucleotides matching TRBD1. V was pared by 1 base and J by 2 bases, with 1 base of the junction left unmatched. The CDR3 has 14 residues. CDR1 is MNHNS, CDR2 SASEGT, per germline. The CDR3 sequence: CASSEEGQNYGYTF. The CDR3 nucleotides are TGTGCCAGCAGTGAAGAGGGACAGAACTATGGCTACACCTTC.

This chain uses TRBV2 with TRBJ2-2; D is possibly TRBD1 or TRBD2 (6 bases each). Germline CDR1 SNHLY, CDR2 FYNNEI. The CDR3 contains 12 residues. Trimming removed 11 bases from V and 6 bases from J, with 13 bases in between. The chain's CDR3 is CAELRGAGELFF. The CDR3 DNA reads as TGTGCCGAACTTAGGGGGGCCGGGGAGCTGTTTTTT.

J is TRBJ1-5 and V is TRBV27; D not resolved. This CDR3 is built from 17 residues. Germline CDR1 and CDR2: MNHEY and SMNVEV (reference sequence). Trimming stripped 7 bases from V and 0 bases from J, with 19 bases between. CDR3 amino acids: CASTSGNQVASNQPQHF. CDR3 in DNA: TGTGCCAGCACTTCGGGGAACCAGGTAGCTAGCAATCAGCCCCAGCATTTT.

The CDR3 coding sequence is TGTGCCAGCTCACAGGGGGCCTCCTCTGGGGCCAACGTCCTGACTTTC. Translating it yields CASSQGASSGANVLTF. The V call is TRBV18, the J call TRBJ2-6; 7 nucleotides align to TRBD1. Trimming took 4 bases from V and 0 from J; bases not matched to a gene: 3. CDR1 and CDR2 from the germline V gene are KGHSH and LQKENI. The CDR3 covers 16 residues.

V gene TRBV28 combines with J gene TRBJ2-2, with TRBD2 matching over 12 bases. The CDR3 is 17 amino acids. Per germline, CDR1 MDHEN and CDR2 SYDVKM. V shed 4 bases, J shed 8 bases, and the junction held 11 bases outside the gene matches. This chain's CDR3 is CASSSPGLAGGGGELFF. CDR3 sequence (DNA): TGTGCCAGCAGTTCTCCGGGACTAGCGGGCGGAGGGGGGGAGCTGTTTTTT.

The chain is built from TRBV7-9 and TRBJ2-7, with D perhaps matching TRBD2 (5 bases). Trimming removed 1 base at V and 4 bases at J, with 11 bases between. The CDR3 runs 14 residues. Germline CDR1 reads SEHNR; CDR2 reads FQNEAQ (reference sequence). This CDR3 is CASSLVGESYEQYF. The CDR3 DNA reads as TGTGCCAGCAGCTTAGTCGGGGAATCGTACGAGCAGTACTTC.

This clone was counted once. In DNA, the CDR3 is TGTGCCAGCTCAGCACAACCTAGCGGGGACAAAGATCCGCAGTACTTC. Amino acids: CASSAQPSGDKDPQYF. This chain joins TRBV18 and TRBJ2-7; the match to TRBD2 covers 9 bases. Germline V gives CDR1 KGHSH, CDR2 LQKENI. CDR3 length equals 16 residues. V was pared by 5 bases and J by 9 bases, with 17 bases of the junction left unmatched. Complete variable domain (other parts from reference TRBV18 and TRBJ2-7): NAGVMQNPRHLVRRRGQEARLRCSPMKGHSHVYWYRQLPEEGLKFMVYLQKENIIDESGMPKERFSAEFPKEGPSILRIQQVVRGDSAAYFCASSAQPSGDKDPQYFGPGTRLTVT.

The chain joins TRBV7-2 to TRBJ2-1; 7 bases align to TRBD2. Germline V gene lookup returns CDR1 SGHTA and CDR2 FQGNSA. The CDR3 totals 15 residues. V was clipped by 2 bases and J by 2 bases; unmatched bases: 3. CDR3: CASSLTAGTYNEQFF. The CDR3 nucleotides are TGTGCCAGCAGCTTAACAGCGGGGACCTACAATGAGCAGTTCTTC.

The chain has TRBV7-8 and TRBJ2-2, with 7 bases matching TRBD2. The J segment lost 0 bases and the V segment lost 1 base, leaving 11 bases of the junction unmatched. Germline V lookup: CDR1 SGHVS, CDR2 FQNEAQ. This CDR3 spans 19 amino acids. In DNA form, the CDR3 reads TGTGCCAGCAGCTTAGGGGTCCGGGAGGTCACACCGAACACCGGGGAGCTGTTTTTT. Its translation is CASSLGVREVTPNTGELFF.

This sequence joins TRBV7-9 and TRBJ2-5; D not certain. Trimming shortened V by 5 bases and J by 4 bases, and 11 bases separated the two germline ends. CDR1 is SEHNR and CDR2 is FQNEAQ in the germline V gene (reference sequence). The CDR3 has 13 residues. In DNA form, the CDR3 reads TGTGCCAGCAGCCCGCCAGACATAGAGACCCAGTACTTC. Amino acids: CASSPPDIETQYF.

V and J are TRBV27 and TRBJ2-1, with 14 bases that match TRBD2. V gave up 9 bases and J gave up 9 bases; unmatched junction bases: 19. The CDR3 has 18 amino acids. The germline V gene encodes CDR1 MNHEY and CDR2 SMNVEV (reference sequence). The CDR3 protein is CASGDRVSTSGGAGEQFF. The CDR3 nucleotides are TGTGCCAGTGGGGACAGGGTATCGACTAGCGGGGGGGCAGGTGAGCAGTTCTTC.

V usage is TRBV24-1 and J usage is TRBJ2-3; either TRBD1 or TRBD2 may fit D (6 bases each). V lost 4 bases to trimming and J lost 4 bases, with 14 bases between them. The CDR3 totals 15 residues. The V gene's germline CDR1 is KGHDR and CDR2 SFDVKD. CDR3 loop: CATSEVGGPADTQYF. DNA of the CDR3: TGTGCCACCAGTGAAGTCGGGGGCCCTGCAGATACGCAGTATTTT.

J is TRBJ1-4 and V is TRBV11-2; D unclear. This CDR3 has 17 residues. Germline CDR1 and CDR2: SGHAT and FQNNGV. Trimming took off 5 bases at V and 5 bases at J, with 21 bases between the two ends. The CDR3 DNA is TGTGCCAGCAGCCCTCGGGCCGTTCGAGGAGTGAATGAAAAACTGTTTTTT. It is translated as CASSPRAVRGVNEKLFF.

V gene TRBV28 combines with J gene TRBJ2-5; 10 bases fit TRBD1. The CDR3 loop spans 15 amino acids. Trimming at V came to 6 bases and at J to 2 bases, leaving 6 bases not matched to a gene. Germline V gene sequence: CDR1 MDHEN, CDR2 SYDVKM. The CDR3 DNA reads as TGTGCCAGCAGAGACCGGACAGGGGGTCAAGAGACCCAGTACTTC. This gives the protein CASRDRTGGQETQYF.

The chain joins TRBV2 to TRBJ2-5, with D unresolved. In germline, CDR1 is SNHLY, CDR2 FYNNEI. Trimming shortened V by 5 bases and J by 0 bases, and 4 bases separated the two germline ends. The CDR3 has 12 amino acids. The CDR3 reads CASSLNQETQYF. Here the CDR3 DNA reads TGTGCCAGCAGTCTCAACCAAGAGACCCAGTACTTC.